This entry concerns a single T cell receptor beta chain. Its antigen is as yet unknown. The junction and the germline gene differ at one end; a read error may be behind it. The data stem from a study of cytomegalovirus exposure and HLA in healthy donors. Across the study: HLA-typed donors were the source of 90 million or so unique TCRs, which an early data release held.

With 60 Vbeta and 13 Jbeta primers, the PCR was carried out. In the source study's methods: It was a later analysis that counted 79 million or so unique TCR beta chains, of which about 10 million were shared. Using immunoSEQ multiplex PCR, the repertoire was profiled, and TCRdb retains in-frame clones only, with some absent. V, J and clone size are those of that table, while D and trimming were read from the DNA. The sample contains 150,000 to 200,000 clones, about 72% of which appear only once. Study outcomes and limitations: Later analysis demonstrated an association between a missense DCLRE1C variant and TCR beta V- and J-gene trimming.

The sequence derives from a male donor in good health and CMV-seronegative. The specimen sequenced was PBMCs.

CDR3 nucleotides: TGTGCCAGCAGCGTAGAAGACAGGGCGGGCTCTAGAAACACCATATATTTT. This encodes CASSVEDRAGSRNTIYF. V is TRBV9 and J is TRBJ1-3, with 7 bases aligning to TRBD1. CDR1 and CDR2 (germline): SGDLS, YYNGEE. The CDR3 runs to 17 residues.